This T cell receptor (beta chain) came from a study of graft-versus-host responses after intestinal transplantation (dated by TCRdb to about 2021). With regard to the full study: The transplants that recipients received were multivisceral, liver-intestinal, or isolated intestinal. Every recipient was given anti-thymocyte globulin induction, followed by roughly 3 years of maintenance tacrolimus and steroids. After intestinal transplantation, graft-versus-host and host-versus-graft alloreactive T cell clones in the graft, circulation and bone marrow were tracked using bulk TCR-beta CDR3 sequencing. To identify alloreactive clones, pre-transplant mixed lymphocyte reaction products were sequenced and compared with unstimulated pre-transplant donor and recipient T cells. The cohort enrolled around 25 intestinal transplant recipients including one retransplant, and a few patients lacking pretransplant specimens were excluded. Donor T cell macrochimerism was defined as a peak of at least 4% donor T cells among recipient peripheral blood mononuclear cells. Rather than being sequenced by the commercial service, samples from a few later patients were sequenced in-house on an Illumina MiSeq and processed with MiXCR.

What the authors observed across the whole study: The relatively low number and heterogeneity of intestinal transplant patients limited the conclusions. Early after transplant, declines in HvG clones were associated with peak levels of circulating GvH clones. In patients with donor T cell macrochimerism, the allografts had high GvH to HvG T cell clonal ratios. GvH clones were detected in recipient bone marrow, and some of these GvH clones were observed earlier in ileal mucosa or blood, consistent with an intestinal mucosal origin.

CDR1 and CDR2 (SGHRS, YFSETQ) derive from the germline V gene. The V and J ends are trimmed by 1 base and 4 bases, leaving 21 bases between them. The CDR3 numbers 18 residues from cysteine through phenylalanine. CDR3 DNA is the only sequence kept; it has 54 bases, read in frame from the first base. The library was made by the immunoSEQ multiplex PCR assay. For most patients, genomic DNA was isolated using the Qiagen DNeasy Blood and Tissue Kit and was shipped frozen to Adaptive Biotechnologies for TCR sequencing. For most patients, genomic DNA was subjected to high-throughput TCR-beta CDR3 sequencing by Adaptive Biotechnologies. In the paper's pipeline: TCR sequencing data were retrieved from Adaptive's ImmunoSEQ software for roughly 20 patients, whereas a few other patients were processed with MiXCR and VDJtools. CD4 versus CD8 sorting errors were corrected by removing sequences found in both subsets at a frequency ratio below 5:1. CDR3 nucleotide sequences shared by donor and recipient were removed because the origin of these sequences could not be assigned. At least 2-fold expansion over unstimulated cells and a minimum CFSE-low frequency of 0.002% (template counts) or 0.001% (read counts) were required for clones to be classified as alloreactive. A clone was considered mappable if detected in the sequenced pre-transplant spleen, lymph node, or MLR CFSE-low populations of the donor or recipient. Cumulative frequency of alloreactive clones was calculated as a percentage of all sequences weighted by copy number. In TCRdb, the immuneACCESS table is reduced to in-frame sequences with V and J assigned. These tables do not hold every clone; where another copy was compared, an unresolved V gene accounts for under half, and the others remain unexplained. The V and J calls and clone size are taken from that table; D and trimming were inferred from the DNA. The sample yields around 84,000 clones; less than 90% were counted once. 15% to 20% of the sample comes from the top ten.

In light of the paper, this sample's time point label describes: cells obtained before transplantation from donor or recipient. CD3+CD4+ and CD3+CD8+ populations were FACS-sorted from unstimulated pre-transplant donor and recipient cells taken from spleen or lymph nodes. With regard to this clone: It has no known antigen specificity. No clone much larger than this one lies a single base away; base qualities are absent.

Specimen: unstimulated CD8+ T cells sorted from spleen or lymph node cells, collected before intestinal transplant. The chain links TRBV5-1 with TRBJ1-5; the D gene is perhaps TRBD1, from 6 matching bases. This TCR was recovered from a human donor who received an intestinal transplant. At the DNA level, the sequence is TGCGCCAGCAGCTTGTGGCCACTTATTACAGGGCAAAATCAGCCCCAGCATTTT. It is translated as CASSLWPLITGQNQPQHF.